This TCR beta chain was sequenced for a study of immune cell composition in non-small cell lung cancer. The study's findings and limits: In adenocarcinoma, maximal tumour-associated clone frequency tracked TIL tumour reactivity. Clones >0.5% enriched in tumour were rarer in adenocarcinoma (around 35%) than squamous (about 80%).

Produced via immunoSEQ multiplex PCR; TCRdb's table is partial and in-frame only. The repertoire holds approximately 5,000 clones, approximately 71% seen once, with 8.8% in the top ten. The normal lung sample lay at least 3 cm, and maximally far, from the tumour. Germline assignment: CDR1 SGHVS and CDR2 FNYEAQ. J gave up 7 bases and V 1 base, and 8 bases lay outside the gene matches. This CDR3 has 16 residues. This clone turned up a few times. What it recognizes is unknown. The chain joins TRBV7-6 to TRBJ1-5; 9 positions agree with TRBD1. Material for sequencing was non-adjacent lung tissue. The receptor comes from a human donor with non-small cell lung cancer. The CDR3 reads CASSLGTGVRWQPQHF. The CDR3 bases are TGTGCCAGCAGCTTAGGGACAGGGGTCCGCTGGCAGCCCCAGCATTTT.